These T cell receptor beta chains were read from a single sample in a study of Graves' ophthalmopathy and Graves' hyperthyroidism. One entry per CDR3 protein results from TCRdb running MiXCR on the multiplex PCR reads. The sample lists almost 400,000 distinct CDR3 sequences, about 16% seen once, with 1.5% to 2% in the top ten. The sequenced material came from peripheral blood. The receptors shown here come from a woman aged 18-35 years with Graves' ophthalmopathy. Both conserved end residues are part of each CDR3. Each record gives: V gene, clone size, J gene, CDR3 length, D gene, CDR3 DNA, CDR3 protein. The D gene is left open where the match is weak. Not every row has a clone size; where given, it reads once, few, many or a size class.

v_call: TRBV20-1; clone_size: many; j_call: TRBJ2-3; cdr3_length: 14; d_call: TRBD2; cdr3_nt: TGCAGTGCTCTACTAGCGAGCTACACAGATACGCAGTATTTT; cdr3_aa: CSALLASYTDTQYF
v_call: TRBV7-2; clone_size: many; j_call: TRBJ2-7; cdr3_length: 13; d_call: .; cdr3_nt: TGTGCCAGCAGCTTAAAGAGGGCCTACGAGCAGTACTTC; cdr3_aa: CASSLKRAYEQYF
v_call: TRBV9; clone_size: many; j_call: TRBJ2-7; cdr3_length: 14; d_call: .; cdr3_nt: TGTGCCAGCAGCCGAGGGGGATCTCGCTACGAGCAGTACTTC; cdr3_aa: CASSRGGSRYEQYF
v_call: TRBV7-2; clone_size: many; j_call: TRBJ1-1; cdr3_length: 15; d_call: .; cdr3_nt: TGTGCCAGCAGCTTAGCCACCTCCGGCGGGACTGAAGCTTTCTTT; cdr3_aa: CASSLATSGGTEAFF
v_call: TRBV6-1; clone_size: .; j_call: TRBJ1-6; cdr3_length: 15; d_call: TRBD1; cdr3_nt: TGTGCCAGCATACACTCGGGACAGAAAAATTCACCCCTCCACTTT; cdr3_aa: CASIHSGQKNSPLHF
v_call: TRBV11-2; clone_size: many; j_call: TRBJ1-1; cdr3_length: 17; d_call: .; cdr3_nt: TGTGCCAGCAGCTTGCCCCTTAACCGGGCCGCTGGCACTGAAGCTTTCTTT; cdr3_aa: CASSLPLNRAAGTEAFF
v_call: TRBV6-2/TRBV6-3; clone_size: many; j_call: TRBJ1-6; cdr3_length: 15; d_call: .; cdr3_nt: TGTGCCAGCGGTCTACTGAGCTCCTATAATTCACCCCTCCACTTT; cdr3_aa: CASGLLSSYNSPLHF
v_call: TRBV7-9; clone_size: .; j_call: TRBJ2-5; cdr3_length: 15; d_call: TRBD1; cdr3_nt: TGTGCCAGCAGCTTAGCACAGGGGCCCCAAGAGACCCAGTACTTC; cdr3_aa: CASSLAQGPQETQYF
v_call: TRBV11-2; clone_size: many; j_call: TRBJ1-1; cdr3_length: 13; d_call: .; cdr3_nt: TGTGCCAGCAGCTTAGCCGTTAGCACTGAAGCTTTCTTT; cdr3_aa: CASSLAVSTEAFF
v_call: TRBV25-1; clone_size: many; j_call: TRBJ1-1; cdr3_length: 15; d_call: .; cdr3_nt: TGTGCCAGCAGTGAATATTACAGGGCGGGTGAGAAAGCTTTCTTT; cdr3_aa: CASSEYYRAGEKAFF
v_call: TRBV7-2; clone_size: .; j_call: TRBJ1-1; cdr3_length: 15; d_call: .; cdr3_nt: TGTGCCAGCAGCCTCCAGCCGGGTCCGAACACTGAAGCTTTCTTT; cdr3_aa: CASSLQPGPNTEAFF
v_call: TRBV6-1; clone_size: many; j_call: TRBJ2-7; cdr3_length: 11; d_call: .; cdr3_nt: TGTGCCAGCACCAAGATAAATCACTTTTACTTC; cdr3_aa: CASTKINHFYF
v_call: TRBV6-2/TRBV6-3; clone_size: many; j_call: TRBJ2-7; cdr3_length: 16; d_call: TRBD2; cdr3_nt: TGTGCCAGCAGCCCCCTGTCGATAGCGGGAGAAAGCGAGCAGTACTTC; cdr3_aa: CASSPLSIAGESEQYF
v_call: TRBV5-1; clone_size: many; j_call: TRBJ1-1; cdr3_length: 14; d_call: .; cdr3_nt: TGCGCCAGCAGCTTGAATGCGGCGAACACTGAAGCTTTCTTT; cdr3_aa: CASSLNAANTEAFF
v_call: TRBV27; clone_size: many; j_call: TRBJ2-7; cdr3_length: 16; d_call: .; cdr3_nt: TGTGCCAGCAGTCGCAACAGGGCCTATGTCTCCTACGAGCAGTACTTC; cdr3_aa: CASSRNRAYVSYEQYF
v_call: TRBV3-1; clone_size: once; j_call: TRBJ2-2; cdr3_length: 15; d_call: .; cdr3_nt: TGTGCCAGCAGGGTCGGGGCGGGGAACACCGGGGAGCTGTTTTTT; cdr3_aa: CASRVGAGNTGELFF
v_call: TRBV7-9; clone_size: many; j_call: TRBJ1-2; cdr3_length: 15; d_call: .; cdr3_nt: TGTGCCAGCAGCTTAGCGACCCCTCCGAACTATGGCTACACCTTC; cdr3_aa: CASSLATPPNYGYTF
v_call: TRBV7-3; clone_size: .; j_call: TRBJ2-2; cdr3_length: 14; d_call: .; cdr3_nt: TGTGCCAGCAGCCCCACGATAAACACCGGGGAGCTGTTTTTT; cdr3_aa: CASSPTINTGELFF
v_call: TRBV6-2/TRBV6-3; clone_size: few; j_call: TRBJ2-7; cdr3_length: 20; d_call: TRBD2; cdr3_nt: TGTGCCAGCAGTTACTTTCGACTAGCGGGAGGGCCACGGCAGATCTACGAGCAGTACTTC; cdr3_aa: CASSYFRLAGGPRQIYEQYF
v_call: TRBV2; clone_size: many; j_call: TRBJ1-1; cdr3_length: 12; d_call: .; cdr3_nt: TGTGCCAGCACAAGGGGAACGCGGGAAGCTTTCTTT; cdr3_aa: CASTRGTREAFF